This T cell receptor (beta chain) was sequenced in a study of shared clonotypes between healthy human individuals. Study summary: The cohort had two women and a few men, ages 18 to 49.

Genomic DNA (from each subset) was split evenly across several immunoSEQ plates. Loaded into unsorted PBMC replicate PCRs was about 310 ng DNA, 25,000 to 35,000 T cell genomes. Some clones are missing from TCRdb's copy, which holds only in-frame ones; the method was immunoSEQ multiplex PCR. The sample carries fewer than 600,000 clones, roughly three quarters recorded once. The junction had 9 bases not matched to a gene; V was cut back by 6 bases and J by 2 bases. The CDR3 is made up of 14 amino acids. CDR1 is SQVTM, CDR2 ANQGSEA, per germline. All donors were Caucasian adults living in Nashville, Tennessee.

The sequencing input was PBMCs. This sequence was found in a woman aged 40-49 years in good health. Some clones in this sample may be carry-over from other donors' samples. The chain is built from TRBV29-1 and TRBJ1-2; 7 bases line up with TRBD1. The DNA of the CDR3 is TGCAGCGTCAACCCCTCGGACAGGAACTATGGCTACACCTTC. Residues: CSVNPSDRNYGYTF.